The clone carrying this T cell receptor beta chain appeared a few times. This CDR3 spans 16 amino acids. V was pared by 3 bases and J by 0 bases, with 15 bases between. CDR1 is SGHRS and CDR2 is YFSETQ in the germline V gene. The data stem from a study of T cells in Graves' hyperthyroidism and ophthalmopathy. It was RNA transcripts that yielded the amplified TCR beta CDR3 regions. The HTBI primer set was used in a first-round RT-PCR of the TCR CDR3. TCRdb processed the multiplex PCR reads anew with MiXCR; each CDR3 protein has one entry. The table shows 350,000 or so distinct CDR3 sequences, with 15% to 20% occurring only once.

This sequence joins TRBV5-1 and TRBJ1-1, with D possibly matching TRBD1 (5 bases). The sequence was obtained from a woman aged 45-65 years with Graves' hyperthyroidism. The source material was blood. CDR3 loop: CASSSSGLPMNTEAFF. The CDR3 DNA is TGCGCCAGCAGCTCCTCGGGACTACCCATGAACACTGAAGCTTTCTTT.